Listed below are T cell receptor beta chains from one sample, sequenced in a study of post-analysis software for immune sequencing data. Each CDR3 protein gets one entry after TCRdb re-called the PCR reads with MiXCR. The table includes about 810,000 distinct CDR3 sequences, around 50% detected once. Sequenced: blood. The receptors derive from a girl aged 5-17 years with multiple sclerosis. The CDR3 runs from the conserved cysteine through the conserved F or W. A D gene is named only where the DNA matches it firmly. The size field is filled for only some rows; it gives once, few, many or a size class.

V: TRBV10-3
D: NA
size: NA
J: TRBJ1-2
DNA: TGTGCCACCACTGACAGGACAACAAACTATGGCTACACCTTC
CDR3: CATTDRTTNYGYTF

V: TRBV4-1
D: NA
size: NA
J: TRBJ2-5
DNA: TGCGCCGGCAGCCAAGACAAGGGGCTAGCGAGGACGGGGACCCAGTACTTC
CDR3: CAGSQDKGLARTGTQYF

V: TRBV6-1
D: TRBD1
size: NA
J: TRBJ2-7
DNA: TGTGCCAGCAGCCCGGGACCGGGACAGGGAATAGATTTCTCCTACGAGCAGTACTTC
CDR3: CASSPGPGQGIDFSYEQYF

V: TRBV29-1
D: NA
size: NA
J: TRBJ1-5
DNA: TGCAGCGTTGAAGCAGGGTTGGGTGAGCCCCAGCATTTT
CDR3: CSVEAGLGEPQHF

V: TRBV20-1
D: NA
size: NA
J: TRBJ2-5
DNA: TGCAGTGCTCGGCCTACAGGGGGAGGGGGGTCTAGAGAGCAGTACTTC
CDR3: CSARPTGGGGSREQYF

V: TRBV3-1
D: NA
size: NA
J: TRBJ2-3
DNA: TGTGCCAGCAGCCAAGATACACTAGCCCTAGATACGCAGTATTTT
CDR3: CASSQDTLALDTQYF

V: TRBV12-3/TRBV12-4
D: NA
size: NA
J: TRBJ1-5
DNA: TGTGCCAGCAGTTCTCGGGTGATTAGCAATCAGCCCCAGCATTTT
CDR3: CASSSRVISNQPQHF

V: TRBV12-5
D: TRBD1
size: NA
J: TRBJ1-5
DNA: TGTGCTAGTGGTTGGAGGGGGCGTCCCGATAGCAATCAGCCCCAGCATTTT
CDR3: CASGWRGRPDSNQPQHF

V: TRBV29-1
D: TRBD1
size: NA
J: TRBJ1-2
DNA: TGCAGCGTTACAGGGGGCAGCTATGGCTACACCTTC
CDR3: CSVTGGSYGYTF

V: TRBV18
D: NA
size: NA
J: TRBJ2-7
DNA: TGTGCCAGCTCGCCCAACAGGGCCGAGCAGTACTTC
CDR3: CASSPNRAEQYF

V: TRBV27
D: TRBD1
size: NA
J: TRBJ1-2
DNA: TGTGCCAGCAGTTTCCGGGGGGACAGGGAGCGCTACACCTTC
CDR3: CASSFRGDRERYTF

V: TRBV5-1
D: NA
size: NA
J: TRBJ2-5
DNA: TGCGCCAGCAGCCCAAGGGACCCACAACTGGGGGGCCAGTACTTC
CDR3: CASSPRDPQLGGQYF

V: TRBV20-1
D: TRBD2
size: NA
J: TRBJ2-1
DNA: TGCAGTGCTAGAGGACTAGCGGGGAATAGCTCCTACAATGAGCAGTTCTTC
CDR3: CSARGLAGNSSYNEQFF

V: TRBV29-1
D: NA
size: NA
J: TRBJ2-3
DNA: TGCAGCGTTGAAGGGAGAGCCAGCACAGATACGCAGTATTTT
CDR3: CSVEGRASTDTQYF

V: TRBV29-1
D: NA
size: NA
J: TRBJ2-3
DNA: TGCAGCGCTTGGGGGCTAGCGGACCGAACAGATACGCAGTATTTT
CDR3: CSAWGLADRTDTQYF

V: TRBV24-1
D: NA
size: few
J: TRBJ2-1
DNA: TGTGCCACCAGTGACCCGCCCACAAACAATGAGCAGTTCTTC
CDR3: CATSDPPTNNEQFF

V: TRBV29-1
D: TRBD1
size: NA
J: TRBJ2-5
DNA: TGCAGCGTTGTGTCGGTCAGGGGGCAAGAGACCCAGTACTTC
CDR3: CSVVSVRGQETQYF